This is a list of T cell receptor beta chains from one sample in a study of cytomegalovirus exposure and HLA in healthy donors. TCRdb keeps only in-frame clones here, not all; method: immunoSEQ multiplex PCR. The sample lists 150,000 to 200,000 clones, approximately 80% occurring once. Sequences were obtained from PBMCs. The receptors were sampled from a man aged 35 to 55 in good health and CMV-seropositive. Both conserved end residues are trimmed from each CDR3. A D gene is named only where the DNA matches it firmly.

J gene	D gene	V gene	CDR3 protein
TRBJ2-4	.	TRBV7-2	ASSLSSEGNIQY
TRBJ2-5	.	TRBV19	ASSTLDRLQETQY
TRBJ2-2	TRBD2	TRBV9	ASSVGTSGGLTGELF
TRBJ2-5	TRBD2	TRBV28	ASSFFSGRVEQY
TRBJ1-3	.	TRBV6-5	ASNDKRRGNTIY
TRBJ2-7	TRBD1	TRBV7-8	ASNLPGQGNEQY
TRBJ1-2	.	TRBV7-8	ASSFGEGLWGYT
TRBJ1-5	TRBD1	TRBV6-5	ASSYSGGMNQPQH
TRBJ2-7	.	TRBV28	ASIDRRDYEQY
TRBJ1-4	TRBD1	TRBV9	ASSRTGTGVIGLF
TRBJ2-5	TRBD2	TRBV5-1	ASSLLAGGPQTQY
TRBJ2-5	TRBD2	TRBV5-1	ASSSTSGGQETQY
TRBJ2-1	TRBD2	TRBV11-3	ASSLLAGAEQF
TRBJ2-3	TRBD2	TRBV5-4	ASSLGGLAGGLGADTQY
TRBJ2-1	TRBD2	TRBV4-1	ASSYPGLAGVEEQF
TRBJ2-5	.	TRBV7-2	ASSLLQGSIETQY
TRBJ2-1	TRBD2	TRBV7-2	ASSLVSGRNEQF
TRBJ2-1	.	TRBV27	ASSLFAGYNEQF
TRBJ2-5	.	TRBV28	ASSSSSGGKETQY
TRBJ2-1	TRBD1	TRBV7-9	ASSSWTGGIWNEQF
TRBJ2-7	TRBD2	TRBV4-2	ASSLTPSGRAAREQY
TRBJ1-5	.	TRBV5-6	ASSLDAGGQPQH
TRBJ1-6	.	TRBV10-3	AISDRGAPNSPLH
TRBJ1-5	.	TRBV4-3	ASSLLAGVQPQH
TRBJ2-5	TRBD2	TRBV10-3	AISGTAVAGGQETQY
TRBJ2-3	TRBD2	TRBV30	AWSVQAPSGDGGMGADTQY
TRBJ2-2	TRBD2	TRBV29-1	SVAGGLTGELF
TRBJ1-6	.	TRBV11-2	ASRSGGLDGGYNSPLH
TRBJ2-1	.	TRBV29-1	SVVGDWSSYNEQF
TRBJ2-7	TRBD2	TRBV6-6	ASSPGLGLGEQY
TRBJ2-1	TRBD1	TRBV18	ASSPPGGQAEF
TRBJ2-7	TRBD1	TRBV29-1	SVEAGTGALYEQY
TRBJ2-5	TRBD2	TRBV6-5	ASSTPISGETQY
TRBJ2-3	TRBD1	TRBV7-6	ASSLNGQGTDTQY
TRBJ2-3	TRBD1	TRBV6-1	ASSEGTGASFTYTQY
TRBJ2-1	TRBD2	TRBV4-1	ASSQDIASGSFVHEQF
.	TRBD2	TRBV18	ASSQITSGDSYEQY
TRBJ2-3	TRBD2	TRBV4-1	ASSQRQTSGGLSTDTQY
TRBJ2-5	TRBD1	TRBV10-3	AISESFGRGLETQY
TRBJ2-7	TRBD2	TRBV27	ASSLVSSGTNSYEQY
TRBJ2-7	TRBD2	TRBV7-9	ASSSPGEGEQY
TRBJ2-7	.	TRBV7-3	ASSIGGASYEQY
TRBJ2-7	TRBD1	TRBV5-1	ASSPRTGDEQY
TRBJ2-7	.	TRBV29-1	SVVGAAGPPHYEQY
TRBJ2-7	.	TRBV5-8	ASSLGGTYEQY
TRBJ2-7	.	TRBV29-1	SVGGGALTYEQY
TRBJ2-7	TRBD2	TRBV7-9	ASSLTGLAGPSYEQY